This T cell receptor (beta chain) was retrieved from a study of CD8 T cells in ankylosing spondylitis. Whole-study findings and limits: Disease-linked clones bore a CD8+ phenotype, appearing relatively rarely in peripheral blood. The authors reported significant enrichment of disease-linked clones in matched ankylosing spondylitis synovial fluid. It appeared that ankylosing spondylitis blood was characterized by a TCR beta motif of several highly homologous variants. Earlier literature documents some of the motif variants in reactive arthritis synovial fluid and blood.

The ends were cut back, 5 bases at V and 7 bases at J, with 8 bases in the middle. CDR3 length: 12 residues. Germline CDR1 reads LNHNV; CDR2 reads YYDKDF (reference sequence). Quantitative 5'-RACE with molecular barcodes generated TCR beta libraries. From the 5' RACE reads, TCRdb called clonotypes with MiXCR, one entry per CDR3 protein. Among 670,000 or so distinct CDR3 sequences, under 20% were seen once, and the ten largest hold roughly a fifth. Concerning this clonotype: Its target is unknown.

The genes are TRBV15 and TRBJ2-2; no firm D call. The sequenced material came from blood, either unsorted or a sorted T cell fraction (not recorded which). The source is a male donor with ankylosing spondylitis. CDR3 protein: CATSLEGGELFF. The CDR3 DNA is TGTGCCACCAGCCTCGAAGGCGGGGAGCTGTTTTTT.